This entry lists 13 T cell receptor beta chains sequenced from one sample in a study of long-term antiretroviral therapy in people with HIV. Runs used v3.0 of the immunoSEQ assay and were done at survey level. Libraries were prepared by immunoSEQ multiplex PCR; TCRdb keeps only in-frame clonotypes and omits some of them. The table shows over 20,000 clones, with around 83% occurring only once. Sequencing used unsorted PBMCs, obtained 1.9 years after starting antiretroviral therapy. The origin of the receptors is a woman aged 30 to 39 with HIV.

This clone has just a few counts. This chain links TRBV25-1 with TRBJ1-2, with 8 bases lining up with TRBD1. This CDR3 has 13 residues. V shed 6 bases, J shed 8 bases, and the junction held 8 bases outside the gene matches. CDR1 and CDR2 (germline): MGHDK, SYGVNS. The CDR3 DNA sequence: TGTGCCAGCAGCGAACGACAGGGGTGGGGCTACACCTTC. This translates into CASSERQGWGYTF.

This rearrangement joins TRBV5-5 to TRBJ2-1; 9 bases map to TRBD1. This CDR3 spans 15 amino acids. Germline CDR1 reads SGHKS; CDR2 reads YYEKEE (reference sequence). After removal of 3 bases from V and 3 bases from J, the junction contained 4 bases not matched to a gene. CDR3 DNA: TGTGCCAGCAGCTCTGGGACAGGGAGCTACAATGAGCAGTTCTTC. Its translation is CASSSGTGSYNEQFF. The full variable domain, with the rest looked up from reference TRBV5-5 and TRBJ2-1, is DAGVTQSPTHLIKTRGQQVTLRCSPISGHKSVSWYQQVLGQGPQFIFQYYEKEERGRGNFPDRFSARQFPNYSSELNVNALLLGDSALYLCASSSGTGSYNEQFFGPGTRLTVL.

The chain's CDR3 is CASSFGQMNTEAFF. CDR3 bases: TGTGCCAGCAGCTTTGGACAGATGAACACTGAAGCTTTCTTT. This chain joins TRBV5-8 and TRBJ1-1; tentative D call: TRBD1 (6 bases). Germline loops: CDR1 SGHTS, CDR2 YDEGEE. Trimming removed 2 bases from V and 0 bases from J, with 8 bases in between. The CDR3 loop spans 14 amino acids.

The chain combines TRBV2 with TRBJ2-5; D perhaps matches TRBD2 (6 bases). Germline CDR1 is SNHLY and CDR2 is FYNNEI. With 8 bases removed from V and 2 bases from J, the gap between germline ends came to 12 bases. This CDR3 is 13 amino acids long. The CDR3 sequence is CASGTGRQETQYF. Written as DNA, the CDR3 is TGTGCCAGCGGAACCGGGAGACAAGAGACCCAGTACTTC.

The rearrangement links TRBV23-1 to TRBJ1-3; D call uncertain. TRBV23-1 carries the ORF label, with uncertain function. V lost 4 bases to trimming and J lost 2 bases, with 15 bases between them. The CDR3 contains 16 residues. CDR3 sequence reads: CASSRQEEKPGNTIYF. The CDR3 bases are TGCGCCAGCAGTCGTCAGGAAGAAAAGCCTGGAAACACCATATATTTT.

The sample holds a few counts of this clone. V is TRBV9 and J is TRBJ2-3; no clear D gene. The CDR3 is 15 residues long. Germline CDR1 SGDLS, CDR2 YYNGEE. The V and J ends lost 2 bases and 4 bases respectively, with 14 bases between them. The CDR3 DNA sequence: TGTGCCAGCAGCGTTGATCCCCACGCCGCAGATACGCAGTATTTT. Encoded protein: CASSVDPHAADTQYF.

The chain links TRBV6-1 to TRBJ1-5, with no clear D. Germline loops: CDR1 MNHNS, CDR2 SASEGT. Trimming took 9 bases from V and 2 from J, leaving 11 bases between them. The CDR3 covers 13 residues. CDR3 nucleotide sequence: TGTGCCAGTAATAAAGGCCGCAATCAGCCCCAGCATTTT. Residues: CASNKGRNQPQHF.

This clone was seen a single time. The chain combines TRBV25-1 with TRBJ2-1, with no clear D. This CDR3 is 14 amino acids long. The V end was cut by 1 base, the J end by 6 bases, with 10 bases between. Germline V gene sequence: CDR1 MGHDK, CDR2 SYGVNS. Written as DNA, the CDR3 is TGTGCCAGCAGTGAATTCGGAGATGGCAATGAGCAGTTCTTC. Translation gives CASSEFGDGNEQFF.

The chain is built from TRBV19 and TRBJ1-5, with D possibly being TRBD1 (5 bases). Per the germline V gene, CDR1 is LNHDA and CDR2 is SQIVND (reference sequence). Trimming pared 6 bases from V and 2 bases from J, leaving 20 bases between. This CDR3 contains 17 residues. The CDR3 is CASSPPRRGRGNQPQHF. The CDR3 coding sequence is TGTGCCAGTAGCCCGCCCCGGCGCGGCAGGGGCAATCAGCCCCAGCATTTT.

The gene calls are TRBV19 and TRBJ2-1; unclear D gene. The CDR3 totals 15 residues. The V end was cut by 6 bases, the J end by 0 bases, with 12 bases between. Per germline, CDR1 LNHDA and CDR2 SQIVND (reference sequence). CDR3 residues: CASSPDVSSYNEQFF. Here the CDR3 DNA reads TGTGCCAGTAGCCCGGACGTAAGCTCCTACAATGAGCAGTTCTTC.

This clone showed up just a few times. The gene calls are TRBV7-9 and TRBJ1-2, with 7 bases that match TRBD1. The CDR3 has 18 amino acids. V dropped 1 base and J dropped 0; count of bases not matched to a gene: 11. Germline values: CDR1 SEHNR, CDR2 FQNEAQ (reference sequence). The CDR3 DNA reads TGTGCCAGCAGCTTAGGGAGGGTGGGACAGCCCACTAACTATGGCTACACCTTC. This gives the protein CASSLGRVGQPTNYGYTF.

V is TRBV7-3 and J is TRBJ2-1; TRBD2 matches 10 bases. V trimming: 4 bases; J trimming: 5 bases; junction bases outside the gene matches: 8. Germline-derived CDR1 and CDR2 are SGHTA and FQGTGA. CDR3 length equals 16 residues. Here the CDR3 DNA reads TGTGCCAGCAGCTACCTCCCTAGCGGGGGCAACAATGAGCAGTTCTTC. Amino acid sequence: CASSYLPSGGNNEQFF.

The CDR3 sequence is CASSLEGQGITEAFF. CDR3 DNA sequence: TGTGCCAGCAGCCTCGAGGGACAGGGGATCACTGAAGCTTTCTTT. The J gene is TRBJ1-1, the V gene TRBV9; 10 nucleotides line up with TRBD1. Germline CDR1 is SGDLS and CDR2 is YYNGEE. V gave up 4 bases and J gave up 4 bases; unmatched junction bases: 7. The CDR3 sequence is 15 residues long.